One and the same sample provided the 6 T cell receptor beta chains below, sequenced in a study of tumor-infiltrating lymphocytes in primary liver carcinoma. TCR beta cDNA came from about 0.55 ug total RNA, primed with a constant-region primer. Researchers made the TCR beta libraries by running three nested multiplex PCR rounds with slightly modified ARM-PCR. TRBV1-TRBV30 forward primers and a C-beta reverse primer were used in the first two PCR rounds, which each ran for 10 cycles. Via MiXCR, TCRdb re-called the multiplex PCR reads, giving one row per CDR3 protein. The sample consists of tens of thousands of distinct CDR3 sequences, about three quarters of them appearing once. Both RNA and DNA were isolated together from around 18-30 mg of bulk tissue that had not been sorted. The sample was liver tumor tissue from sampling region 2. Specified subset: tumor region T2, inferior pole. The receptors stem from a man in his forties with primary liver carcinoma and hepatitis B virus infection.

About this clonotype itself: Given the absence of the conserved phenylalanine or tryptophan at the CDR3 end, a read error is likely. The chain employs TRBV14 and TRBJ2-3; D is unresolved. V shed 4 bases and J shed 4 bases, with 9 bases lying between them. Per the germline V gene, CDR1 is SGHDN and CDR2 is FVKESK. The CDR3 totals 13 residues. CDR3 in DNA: TGTGCCAGCAGCCTAAGCAGGTCAGATACGCAGTATTCC. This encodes CASSLSRSDTQYS.

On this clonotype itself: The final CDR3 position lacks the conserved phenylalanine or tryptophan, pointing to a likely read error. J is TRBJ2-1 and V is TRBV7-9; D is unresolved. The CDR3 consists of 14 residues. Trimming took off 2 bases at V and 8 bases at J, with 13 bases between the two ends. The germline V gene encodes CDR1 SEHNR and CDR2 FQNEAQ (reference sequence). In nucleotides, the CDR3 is TGTGCCAGCAGCTTACCGCCACCGTTCGATGAGCAGTTCTTA. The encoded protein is CASSLPPPFDEQFL.

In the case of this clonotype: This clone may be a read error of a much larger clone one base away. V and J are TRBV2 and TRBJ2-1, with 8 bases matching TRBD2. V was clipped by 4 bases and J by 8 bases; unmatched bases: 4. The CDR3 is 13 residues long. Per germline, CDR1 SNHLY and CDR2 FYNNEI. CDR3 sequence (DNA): TGTGCCAGCAGTGGAGGTAGCGGGGATGAGCAGTTCTTC. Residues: CASSGGSGDEQFF.

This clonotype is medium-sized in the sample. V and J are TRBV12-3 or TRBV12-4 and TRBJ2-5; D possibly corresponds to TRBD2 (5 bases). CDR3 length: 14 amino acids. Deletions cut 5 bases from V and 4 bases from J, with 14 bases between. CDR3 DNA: TGTGCCAGCAGTGGGGAGACTACTGGAGAGACCCAGTACTTC. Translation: CASSGETTGETQYF.

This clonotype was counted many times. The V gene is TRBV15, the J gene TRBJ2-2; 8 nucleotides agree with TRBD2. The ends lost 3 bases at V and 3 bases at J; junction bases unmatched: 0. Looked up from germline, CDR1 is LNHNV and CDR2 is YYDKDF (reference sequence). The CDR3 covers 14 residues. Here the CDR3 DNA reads TGTGCCACCAGCAGGACTAGCGACACCGGGGAGCTGTTTTTT. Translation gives CATSRTSDTGELFF.

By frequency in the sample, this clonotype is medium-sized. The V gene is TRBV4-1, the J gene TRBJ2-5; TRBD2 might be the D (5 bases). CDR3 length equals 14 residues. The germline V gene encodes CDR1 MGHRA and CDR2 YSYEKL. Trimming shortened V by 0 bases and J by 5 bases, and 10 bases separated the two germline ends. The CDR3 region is CASSQEGRGETQYF. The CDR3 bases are TGCGCCAGCAGCCAAGAAGGGCGCGGGGAGACCCAGTACTTC.